The 8 T cell receptor beta chains listed next were all sequenced from one sample in a study of technical replicates of blood from a handful of donors. Libraries were prepared by immunoSEQ multiplex PCR; TCRdb keeps only in-frame clonotypes and omits some of them. This table has 80,000 to 95,000 clones, around 96% appearing once. The sample consisted of T cells isolated from PBMCs. The receptors derive from a human donor in good health.

This sequence joins TRBV30 and TRBJ2-1, with TRBD2 matching over 8 bases. The CDR3 contains 15 residues. Trimming at V came to 5 bases and at J to 0 bases, leaving 6 bases not matched to a gene. Germline V gene lookup returns CDR1 GTSNPN and CDR2 SVGIG (reference sequence). The CDR3 here is CAWEVGTSSYNEQFF. CDR3 DNA sequence: TGTGCCTGGGAAGTAGGGACTAGCTCCTACAATGAGCAGTTCTTC.

The V and J genes are TRBV4-3 and TRBJ2-3; TRBD2 agrees at 9 bases. Germline V CDR1 and CDR2: LGHNA, YSLEER. V was pared by 0 bases and J by 3 bases, with 7 bases of the junction left unmatched. This CDR3 comprises 17 residues. For the CDR3, the DNA is TGCGCCAGCAGCCAAGATCATGGCGGGAGGGGAACAGATACGCAGTATTTT. It codes for CASSQDHGGRGTDTQYF.

This chain joins TRBV7-9 and TRBJ2-3, with D unresolved. From germline, CDR1 is SEHNR and CDR2 FQNEAQ (reference sequence). Deletions cut 3 bases from V and 6 bases from J, with 7 bases between. CDR3 length equals 12 residues. Here the CDR3 reads CASSFHYDTQYF. The CDR3 DNA reads TGTGCCAGCAGCTTTCACTATGATACGCAGTATTTT.

The V call is TRBV7-6, the J call TRBJ1-1; possibly TRBD1 for D (6 bases). V was trimmed by 2 bases and J by 7 bases, leaving 14 bases between them. This CDR3 comprises 14 residues. Germline CDR1 is SGHVS and CDR2 is FNYEAQ. The CDR3 reads CASSLYDGGGEAFF. For the CDR3, the DNA is TGTGCCAGCAGCTTATATGATGGGGGCGGTGAAGCTTTCTTT.

The rearrangement joins TRBV7-2 to TRBJ1-1, with D unclear. The CDR3 runs to 15 residues. Germline CDR1 and CDR2: SGHTA and FQGNSA. The V and J ends lost 4 bases and 0 bases respectively, with 12 bases between them. CDR3 nucleotide sequence: TGTGCCAGCAGCTGGAGGAGTGCCCTGAACACTGAAGCTTTCTTT. Its protein product is CASSWRSALNTEAFF. The variable domain in full, completed from reference TRBV7-2 and TRBJ1-1, reads GAGVSQSPSNKVTEKGKDVELRCDPISGHTALYWYRQSLGQGLEFLIYFQGNSAPDKSGLPSDRFSAERTGGSVSTLTIQRTQQEDSAVYLCASSWRSALNTEAFFGQGTRLTVV.

The J gene is TRBJ2-7, the V gene TRBV2; D is perhaps TRBD2 (6 bases). V was pared by 7 bases and J by 1 base, with 14 bases between. The length of the CDR3 is 14 residues. Germline loops: CDR1 SNHLY, CDR2 FYNNEI. The CDR3 DNA reads as TGTGCCAGCATTGGGGACTCGCTGTCCTACGAGCAGTACTTC. As protein: CASIGDSLSYEQYF.

J is TRBJ1-1 and V is TRBV5-1; tentative D call: TRBD1 (5 bases). V lost 0 bases to trimming and J lost 3 bases, with 6 bases between them. CDR3 length: 13 residues. CDR1 and CDR2 (germline): SGHRS, YFSETQ. The CDR3 reads CASSLAGYTEAFF. CDR3 in DNA: TGCGCCAGCAGCTTGGCAGGGTACACTGAAGCTTTCTTT.

J is TRBJ2-7 and V is TRBV19, with D possibly TRBD2 on 5 matching bases. V shed 5 bases and J shed 9 bases, with 17 bases lying between them. This CDR3 has 13 residues. From germline, CDR1 is LNHDA and CDR2 SQIVND (reference sequence). The CDR3 reads CASSSQEIGGQYF. The CDR3 DNA reads TGTGCCAGTAGTTCTCAGGAGATTGGAGGGCAGTACTTC.